The source of this TCR beta chain is a study of identical twins. Study-level results: It was cross-sectional statistical analysis, not following the same donors, that the conclusions relied on.

It was template switching that added a universal primer site, and there were unique molecular identifiers on the cDNA. TCRdb itself ran the 5' RACE reads through MiXCR, one entry per CDR3 protein. The repertoire consists of a few hundred thousand distinct CDR3 sequences, with approximately 9.6% occurring once and the leading ten covering roughly 3%. Per germline, CDR1 LNHNV and CDR2 YYDKDF (reference sequence). V dropped 3 bases and J dropped 2 bases, with 17 bases sitting between them. The CDR3 covers 17 residues. This clonotype was picked up a small number of times. Its matching antigen is unknown. The sample was also reused in another study, on yellow fever vaccine responses in identical twins.

The sequence derives from a woman in her late teens or twenties in good health. The rearrangement uses TRBV15 and TRBJ1-3, with D possibly TRBD1 on 5 matching bases. The specimen sequenced was PBMCs. CDR3 sequence reads: CATSRQGRAGTGNTIYF. Here the CDR3 DNA reads TGTGCCACCAGCAGGCAAGGCAGGGCTGGTACTGGAAACACCATATATTTT.